Listed below are T cell receptor beta chains from one sample, sequenced in a study of T cells in Graves' hyperthyroidism and ophthalmopathy. MiXCR, run by TCRdb on the multiplex PCR reads, gives a single entry per CDR3 protein. In the table there are about 600,000 distinct CDR3 sequences, more than 12% of which are singletons. Sequenced: blood. Every receptor here comes from a woman aged 50 to 60 with Graves' ophthalmopathy. CDR3s include the opening cysteine and the closing phenylalanine or tryptophan. A D gene is named only where the DNA matches it firmly. Some rows mark clone size as missing; the rest say once, few, many or name a class of expanded clone.

V gene: TRBV9
clone size: -
J gene: TRBJ1-1
D gene: -
CDR3 protein: CASSVAGESDTEAFF
CDR3 DNA: TGTGCCAGCAGCGTAGCGGGAGAGTCTGACACTGAAGCTTTCTTT

V gene: TRBV20-1
clone size: many
J gene: TRBJ2-1
D gene: TRBD2
CDR3 protein: CSAKLAGERYEQFF
CDR3 DNA: TGCAGTGCTAAACTAGCGGGAGAGAGGTATGAGCAGTTCTTC

V gene: TRBV18
clone size: many
J gene: TRBJ2-3
D gene: TRBD2
CDR3 protein: CASSPMTSGPTDTQYF
CDR3 DNA: TGTGCCAGCTCACCAATGACTAGCGGGCCCACAGATACGCAGTATTTT

V gene: TRBV6-2/TRBV6-3
clone size: -
J gene: TRBJ2-1
D gene: -
CDR3 protein: CASSYDPGGVGNNEQFF
CDR3 DNA: TGTGCCAGCAGTTACGACCCAGGCGGAGTAGGTAACAATGAGCAGTTCTTC

V gene: TRBV7-6
clone size: many
J gene: TRBJ1-5
D gene: TRBD1
CDR3 protein: CASSRGQDNQPQHF
CDR3 DNA: TGTGCCAGCAGCCGTGGACAGGACAATCAGCCCCAGCATTTT

V gene: TRBV2
clone size: few
J gene: TRBJ1-4
D gene: TRBD1
CDR3 protein: CAIRDRVEKLFF
CDR3 DNA: TGTGCCATACGGGACAGGGTTGAAAAACTGTTTTTT

V gene: TRBV7-9
clone size: -
J gene: TRBJ1-3
D gene: TRBD1
CDR3 protein: CASSFDRVAGNTIYF
CDR3 DNA: TGTGCCAGCAGCTTTGACAGGGTCGCCGGAAACACCATATATTTT

V gene: TRBV18
clone size: few
J gene: TRBJ2-1
D gene: TRBD2
CDR3 protein: CASSPASGRASFNEQFF
CDR3 DNA: TGTGCCAGCTCACCGGCTAGCGGGAGGGCTAGTTTCAATGAGCAGTTCTTC

V gene: TRBV25-1
clone size: -
J gene: TRBJ2-3
D gene: TRBD2
CDR3 protein: CASSEYILRGKGTDTQYF
CDR3 DNA: TGTGCCAGCAGTGAATATATTCTGCGGGGGAAGGGCACAGATACGCAGTATTTT

V gene: TRBV7-3
clone size: few
J gene: TRBJ2-3
D gene: -
CDR3 protein: CASSLTLGGAQYF
CDR3 DNA: TGTGCCAGCAGCTTAACGTTAGGGGGGGCGCAGTATTTT

V gene: TRBV27
clone size: many
J gene: TRBJ2-7
D gene: -
CDR3 protein: CASRFLGGIYEQYF
CDR3 DNA: TGTGCCAGCAGGTTTCTGGGGGGTATCTACGAGCAGTACTTC

V gene: TRBV19
clone size: few
J gene: TRBJ1-6
D gene: TRBD1
CDR3 protein: CASSTLGGGYSPLHF
CDR3 DNA: TGTGCCAGTAGTACCCTAGGGGGCGGATACTCACCCCTCCACTTT

V gene: TRBV20-1
clone size: -
J gene: TRBJ2-7
D gene: -
CDR3 protein: CSASPGDSGEQYF
CDR3 DNA: TGCAGTGCTAGTCCGGGAGATTCTGGCGAGCAGTACTTC

V gene: TRBV7-8
clone size: many
J gene: TRBJ2-7
D gene: TRBD2
CDR3 protein: CASSLRTSGASYEQYF
CDR3 DNA: TGTGCCAGCAGCTTAAGGACTAGCGGGGCCTCCTACGAGCAGTACTTC

V gene: TRBV27
clone size: few
J gene: TRBJ1-5
D gene: -
CDR3 protein: CASRAGARNQPQHF
CDR3 DNA: TGTGCCAGCAGAGCAGGGGCACGCAATCAGCCCCAGCATTTT

V gene: TRBV12-3/TRBV12-4
clone size: many
J gene: TRBJ2-7
D gene: -
CDR3 protein: CASSHRGDREQYF
CDR3 DNA: TGTGCCAGCAGCCACCGCGGGGATCGCGAGCAGTACTTC

V gene: TRBV20-1
clone size: few
J gene: TRBJ2-7
D gene: -
CDR3 protein: CSATGQANEQYF
CDR3 DNA: TGCAGTGCTACGGGGCAGGCGAACGAGCAGTACTTC

V gene: TRBV28
clone size: many
J gene: TRBJ1-5
D gene: -
CDR3 protein: CASSKTGLGSNQPQHF
CDR3 DNA: TGTGCCAGCAGTAAGACCGGGCTTGGGAGCAATCAGCCCCAGCATTTT

V gene: TRBV29-1
clone size: many
J gene: TRBJ1-4
D gene: TRBD1
CDR3 protein: CSVTNQGTGAEKLFF
CDR3 DNA: TGCAGCGTGACCAACCAGGGGACAGGGGCTGAAAAACTGTTTTTT

V gene: TRBV5-6
clone size: -
J gene: TRBJ1-5
D gene: -
CDR3 protein: CASSYRGGNNQPQHF
CDR3 DNA: TGTGCCAGCAGCTACCGAGGGGGGAACAATCAGCCCCAGCATTTT

V gene: TRBV28
clone size: many
J gene: TRBJ2-7
D gene: TRBD1
CDR3 protein: CASLTGSYEQYF
CDR3 DNA: TGTGCCAGTTTGACAGGGAGTTACGAGCAGTACTTC

V gene: TRBV5-5
clone size: few
J gene: TRBJ2-1
D gene: TRBD2
CDR3 protein: CASSPATSVGEQFF
CDR3 DNA: TGTGCCAGCAGTCCCGCGACTAGCGTTGGTGAGCAGTTCTTC

V gene: TRBV20-1
clone size: many
J gene: TRBJ2-6
D gene: -
CDR3 protein: CSARRVSGANVLTF
CDR3 DNA: TGCAGTGCAAGAAGGGTCTCTGGGGCCAACGTCCTGACTTTC

V gene: TRBV7-2
clone size: many
J gene: TRBJ1-2
D gene: -
CDR3 protein: CASSLVVFGGTENGYTF
CDR3 DNA: TGTGCCAGCAGCTTAGTTGTTTTTGGGGGAACCGAGAATGGCTACACCTTC

V gene: TRBV4-1
clone size: few
J gene: TRBJ1-5
D gene: TRBD1
CDR3 protein: CASSQDRLGQPQHF
CDR3 DNA: TGCGCCAGCAGCCAGGACAGGTTGGGACAGCCCCAGCATTTT

V gene: TRBV28
clone size: -
J gene: TRBJ2-1
D gene: TRBD1
CDR3 protein: CASSPPQGARNNEQFF
CDR3 DNA: TGTGCCAGCAGTCCACCACAGGGGGCTAGGAACAATGAGCAGTTCTTC

V gene: TRBV19
clone size: -
J gene: TRBJ1-1
D gene: TRBD1
CDR3 protein: CASTLTGGMAEAFF
CDR3 DNA: TGTGCCAGTACCTTGACAGGGGGCATGGCTGAAGCTTTCTTT

V gene: TRBV7-2
clone size: few
J gene: TRBJ2-3
D gene: -
CDR3 protein: CASSLYDSLTDTQYF
CDR3 DNA: TGTGCCAGCAGCTTATATGACAGTCTCACAGATACGCAGTATTTT

V gene: TRBV5-1
clone size: many
J gene: TRBJ2-1
D gene: TRBD1
CDR3 protein: CASSSRDRGYNEQFF
CDR3 DNA: TGCGCCAGCAGCAGCCGGGACAGGGGTTACAATGAGCAGTTCTTC

V gene: TRBV6-6
clone size: many
J gene: TRBJ2-3
D gene: TRBD2
CDR3 protein: CASSYSSGTRGTDTQYF
CDR3 DNA: TGTGCCAGCAGTTACTCTTCGGGGACTAGAGGGACAGATACGCAGTATTTT

V gene: TRBV6-2/TRBV6-3
clone size: many
J gene: TRBJ2-7
D gene: TRBD2
CDR3 protein: CASRATSGEQYF
CDR3 DNA: TGTGCCAGCAGAGCTACTAGCGGCGAGCAGTACTTC

V gene: TRBV30
clone size: many
J gene: TRBJ1-2
D gene: -
CDR3 protein: CAWSGLDGPNNYGYTF
CDR3 DNA: TGTGCCTGGAGTGGGCTTGACGGACCAAATAACTATGGCTACACCTTC

V gene: TRBV7-9
clone size: -
J gene: TRBJ2-2
D gene: -
CDR3 protein: CASPNPGQNTGELFF
CDR3 DNA: TGTGCCAGCCCGAACCCGGGACAAAACACCGGGGAGCTGTTTTTT

V gene: TRBV6-2/TRBV6-3
clone size: few
J gene: TRBJ2-2
D gene: -
CDR3 protein: CASSYPSGFGELFF
CDR3 DNA: TGTGCCAGCAGTTACCCAAGCGGTTTTGGGGAGCTGTTTTTT

V gene: TRBV20-1
clone size: -
J gene: TRBJ1-5
D gene: -
CDR3 protein: CSARGYSVQPQHF
CDR3 DNA: TGCAGTGCTAGGGGCTACTCCGTACAGCCCCAGCATTTT

V gene: TRBV5-5
clone size: -
J gene: TRBJ2-4
D gene: TRBD2
CDR3 protein: CASSFGSSGIAKNIQYF
CDR3 DNA: TGTGCCAGCAGCTTTGGGTCTAGCGGGATAGCCAAAAACATTCAGTACTTC

V gene: TRBV2
clone size: few
J gene: TRBJ1-1
D gene: -
CDR3 protein: CAIQIGNTEAFF
CDR3 DNA: TGTGCCATCCAGATAGGGAACACTGAAGCTTTCTTT

V gene: TRBV28
clone size: -
J gene: TRBJ2-3
D gene: -
CDR3 protein: CASSPPGRRTDTQYF
CDR3 DNA: TGTGCCAGCAGTCCGCCGGGACGGCGCACAGATACGCAGTATTTT

V gene: TRBV12-3/TRBV12-4
clone size: many
J gene: TRBJ1-1
D gene: -
CDR3 protein: CASSLAAGENTEAFF
CDR3 DNA: TGTGCCAGCAGTTTAGCGGCAGGCGAGAACACTGAAGCTTTCTTT

V gene: TRBV9
clone size: -
J gene: TRBJ2-1
D gene: TRBD2
CDR3 protein: CASSGTSGTRNEQFF
CDR3 DNA: TGTGCCAGCAGCGGGACTAGCGGGACGCGGAATGAGCAGTTCTTC

V gene: TRBV28
clone size: few
J gene: TRBJ2-7
D gene: -
CDR3 protein: CASSFYSGYLSYEQYF
CDR3 DNA: TGTGCCAGCAGTTTTTATAGCGGATATCTCTCCTACGAGCAGTACTTC

V gene: TRBV6-1
clone size: -
J gene: TRBJ2-5
D gene: -
CDR3 protein: CASSETGETQYF
CDR3 DNA: TGTGCCAGCAGTGAAACAGGAGAGACCCAGTACTTC

V gene: TRBV20-1
clone size: many
J gene: TRBJ2-7
D gene: TRBD2
CDR3 protein: CSARGTSGRGWEQYF
CDR3 DNA: TGCAGTGCTAGAGGGACTAGCGGGAGGGGTTGGGAGCAGTACTTC

V gene: TRBV18
clone size: many
J gene: TRBJ2-3
D gene: TRBD1
CDR3 protein: CASSPQRTGNTDTQYF
CDR3 DNA: TGTGCCAGCTCACCCCAAAGGACAGGAAACACAGATACGCAGTATTTT

V gene: TRBV10-3
clone size: many
J gene: TRBJ1-2
D gene: -
CDR3 protein: CAIKGVQNGYTF
CDR3 DNA: TGTGCCATCAAGGGAGTACAGAATGGCTACACCTTC

V gene: TRBV24-1
clone size: many
J gene: TRBJ1-4
D gene: TRBD1
CDR3 protein: CATSGPTGEGREKLFF
CDR3 DNA: TGTGCCACCAGTGGCCCGACAGGGGAGGGGAGAGAAAAACTGTTTTTT

V gene: TRBV9
clone size: -
J gene: TRBJ1-3
D gene: -
CDR3 protein: CASSTQSSGNTIYF
CDR3 DNA: TGTGCCAGCAGCACTCAGAGCTCTGGAAACACCATATATTTT

V gene: TRBV30
clone size: many
J gene: TRBJ1-5
D gene: -
CDR3 protein: CAWSWGYDQPQHF
CDR3 DNA: TGTGCCTGGAGTTGGGGATATGATCAGCCCCAGCATTTT

V gene: TRBV20-1
clone size: few
J gene: TRBJ2-7
D gene: TRBD2
CDR3 protein: CSARLEVAGGNRYEQYF
CDR3 DNA: TGCAGTGCTAGGCTCGAGGTAGCGGGAGGGAATCGCTACGAGCAGTACTTC

V gene: TRBV7-6
clone size: many
J gene: TRBJ1-1
D gene: -
CDR3 protein: CASSLVPGAEAFF
CDR3 DNA: TGTGCCAGCAGCTTAGTTCCGGGGGCTGAAGCTTTCTTT

V gene: TRBV6-2/TRBV6-3
clone size: few
J gene: TRBJ1-5
D gene: -
CDR3 protein: CASNQVINQPQHF
CDR3 DNA: TGTGCCAGTAATCAGGTAATCAATCAGCCCCAGCATTTT

V gene: TRBV29-1
clone size: many
J gene: TRBJ2-1
D gene: TRBD2
CDR3 protein: CSVEPPSGRGYNEQFF
CDR3 DNA: TGCAGCGTTGAACCACCTAGCGGGAGGGGATACAATGAGCAGTTCTTC

V gene: TRBV29-1
clone size: few
J gene: TRBJ2-2
D gene: -
CDR3 protein: CSVEDSFSPGELFF
CDR3 DNA: TGCAGCGTTGAAGACAGCTTCAGTCCCGGGGAGCTGTTTTTT

V gene: TRBV20-1
clone size: -
J gene: TRBJ2-3
D gene: TRBD1
CDR3 protein: CSARDQYPDRVPDTQYF
CDR3 DNA: TGCAGTGCTAGAGACCAATACCCGGACAGGGTGCCGGATACGCAGTATTTT

V gene: TRBV9
clone size: few
J gene: TRBJ2-1
D gene: -
CDR3 protein: CASSPTGGQGYNEQFF
CDR3 DNA: TGTGCCAGCAGCCCCACAGGAGGCCAGGGATACAATGAGCAGTTCTTC

V gene: TRBV6-2/TRBV6-3
clone size: few
J gene: TRBJ1-5
D gene: TRBD1
CDR3 protein: CASTGTGAAQPQHF
CDR3 DNA: TGTGCCAGCACCGGGACAGGGGCGGCTCAGCCCCAGCATTTT

V gene: TRBV20-1
clone size: -
J gene: TRBJ1-5
D gene: -
CDR3 protein: CSATSRAPSNQPRHF
CDR3 DNA: TGCAGTGCAACCAGCAGGGCCCCTAGCAATCAGCCCCGGCATTTT